This T cell receptor beta chain was sequenced during a study of blood T cell repertoires in COVID-19. Study as a whole: Italy, Spain and the United States were the sources of the convalescent and acute COVID-19 samples. From T cells, B-cell-depleted T cells, or PBMCs came the material, which was cDNA or gDNA.

V gave up 2 bases and J gave up 1 base, with 5 bases separating them. CDR3 length: 13 amino acids. Germline CDR1 is SEHNR and CDR2 is FQNEAQ (reference sequence). Authors' analysis steps: Reference gene primer amplification gave nucleated cell count estimates. Measured with immunoSEQ multiplex PCR; TCRdb has only the in-frame clones, and not every one. From that table come the V and J calls and clone size; the DNA was used to work out D and trimming. Altogether about 81,000 clones are present, over 75% being singletons, with the ten largest covering 9.5% to 15%. The TCR sequence derives from a man in his 70s with active or convalescent COVID-19. Specimen: peripheral blood. This rearrangement joins TRBV7-9 to TRBJ1-1; D remains unclear. Here the CDR3 reads CASSLSGNTEAFF. CDR3 bases: TGTGCCAGCAGCTTATCAGGGAACACTGAAGCTTTCTTT.